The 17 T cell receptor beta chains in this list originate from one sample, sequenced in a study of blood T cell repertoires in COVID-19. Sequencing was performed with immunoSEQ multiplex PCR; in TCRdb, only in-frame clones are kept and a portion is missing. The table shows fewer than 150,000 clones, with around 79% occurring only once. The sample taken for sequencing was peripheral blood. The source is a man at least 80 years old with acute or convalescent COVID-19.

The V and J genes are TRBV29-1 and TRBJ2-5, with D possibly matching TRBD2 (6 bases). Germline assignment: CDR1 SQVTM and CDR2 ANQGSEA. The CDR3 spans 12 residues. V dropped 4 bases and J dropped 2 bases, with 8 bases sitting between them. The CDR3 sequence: CSVARGQETQYF. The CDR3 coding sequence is TGCAGCGTTGCCCGGGGGCAAGAGACCCAGTACTTC. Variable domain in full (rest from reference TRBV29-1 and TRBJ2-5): SAVISQKPSRDICQRGTSLTIQCQVDSQVTMMFWYRQQPGQSLTLIATANQGSEATYESGFVIDKFPISRPNLTFSTLTVSNMSPEDSSIYLCSVARGQETQYFGPGTRLLVL.

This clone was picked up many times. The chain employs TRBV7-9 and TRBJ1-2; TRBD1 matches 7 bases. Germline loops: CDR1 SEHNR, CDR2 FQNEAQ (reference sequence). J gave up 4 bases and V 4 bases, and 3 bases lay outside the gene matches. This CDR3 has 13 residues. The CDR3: CASSWDRAYGYTF. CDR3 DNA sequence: TGTGCCAGCAGCTGGGACAGAGCCTATGGCTACACCTTC.

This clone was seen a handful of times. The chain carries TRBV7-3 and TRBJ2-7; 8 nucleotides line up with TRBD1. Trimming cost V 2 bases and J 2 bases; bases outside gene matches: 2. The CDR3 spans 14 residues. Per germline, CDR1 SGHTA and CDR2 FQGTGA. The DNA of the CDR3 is TGTGCCAGCAGCTTAGGGACAGGACCCTACGAGCAGTACTTC. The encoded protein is CASSLGTGPYEQYF.

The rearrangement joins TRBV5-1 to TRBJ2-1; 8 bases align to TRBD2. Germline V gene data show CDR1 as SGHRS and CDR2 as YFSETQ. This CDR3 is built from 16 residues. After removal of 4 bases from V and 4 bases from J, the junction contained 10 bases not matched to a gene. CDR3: CASSEDGGAGYNEQFF. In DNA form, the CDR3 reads TGCGCCAGCAGCGAAGACGGGGGGGCCGGGTACAATGAGCAGTTCTTC.

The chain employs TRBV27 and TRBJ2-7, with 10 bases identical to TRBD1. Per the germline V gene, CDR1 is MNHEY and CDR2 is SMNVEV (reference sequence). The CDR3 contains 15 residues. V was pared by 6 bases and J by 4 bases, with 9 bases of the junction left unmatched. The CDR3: CASRSGTGANYEQYF. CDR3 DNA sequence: TGTGCCAGCAGATCCGGGACAGGGGCAAATTACGAGCAGTACTTC.

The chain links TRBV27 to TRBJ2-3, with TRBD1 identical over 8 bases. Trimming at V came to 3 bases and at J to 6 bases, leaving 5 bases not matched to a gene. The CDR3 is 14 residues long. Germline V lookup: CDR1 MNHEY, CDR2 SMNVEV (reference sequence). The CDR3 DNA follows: TGTGCCAGCAGTTTTGGACAGGGTTGGGATACGCAGTATTTT. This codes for CASSFGQGWDTQYF.

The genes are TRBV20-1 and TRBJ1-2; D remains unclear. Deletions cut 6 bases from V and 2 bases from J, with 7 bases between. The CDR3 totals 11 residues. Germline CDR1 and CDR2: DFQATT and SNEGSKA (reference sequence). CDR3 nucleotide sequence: TGCAGTGCCTTTACAAACTATGGCTACACCTTC. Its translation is CSAFTNYGYTF.

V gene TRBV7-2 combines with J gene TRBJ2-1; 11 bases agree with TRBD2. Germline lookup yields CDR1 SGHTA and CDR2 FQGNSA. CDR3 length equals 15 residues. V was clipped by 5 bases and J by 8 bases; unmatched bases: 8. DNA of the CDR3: TGTGCCAGCAGCCTGATAGCGGGGGGGAGGGATGAGCAGTTCTTC. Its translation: CASSLIAGGRDEQFF.

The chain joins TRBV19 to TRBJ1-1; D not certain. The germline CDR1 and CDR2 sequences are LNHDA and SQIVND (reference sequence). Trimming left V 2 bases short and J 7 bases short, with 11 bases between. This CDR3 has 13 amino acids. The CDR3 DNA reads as TGTGCCAGTAGTATATTGGGAGACGGTGAAGCTTTCTTT. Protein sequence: CASSILGDGEAFF.

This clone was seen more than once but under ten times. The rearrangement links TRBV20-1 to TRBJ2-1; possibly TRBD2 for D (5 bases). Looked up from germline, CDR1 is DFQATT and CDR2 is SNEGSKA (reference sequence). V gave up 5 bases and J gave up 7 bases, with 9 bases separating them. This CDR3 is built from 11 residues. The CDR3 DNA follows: TGCAGTGCTTTACTAGGAAATGAGCAGTTCTTC. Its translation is CSALLGNEQFF.

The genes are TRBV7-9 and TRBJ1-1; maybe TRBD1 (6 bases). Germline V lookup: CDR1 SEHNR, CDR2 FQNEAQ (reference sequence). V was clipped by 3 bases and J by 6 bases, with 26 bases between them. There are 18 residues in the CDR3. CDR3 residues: CASSLGTGYLGRPPEAFF. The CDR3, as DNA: TGTGCCAGCAGCTTGGGAACAGGGTACCTTGGCAGGCCTCCTGAAGCTTTCTTT.

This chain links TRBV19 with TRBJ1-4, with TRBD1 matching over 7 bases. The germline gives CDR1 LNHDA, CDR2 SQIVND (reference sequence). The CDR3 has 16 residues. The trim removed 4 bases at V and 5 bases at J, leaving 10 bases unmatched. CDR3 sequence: CASSRSPGTVNEKLFF. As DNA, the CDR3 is TGTGCCAGTAGTAGGAGTCCCGGGACAGTAAATGAAAAACTGTTTTTT.

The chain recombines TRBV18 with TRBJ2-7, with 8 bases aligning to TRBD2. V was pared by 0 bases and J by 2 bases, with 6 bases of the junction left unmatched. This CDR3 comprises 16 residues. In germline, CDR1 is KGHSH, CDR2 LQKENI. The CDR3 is CASSPPNGGGPYEQYF. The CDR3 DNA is TGTGCCAGCTCACCACCAAATGGCGGGGGGCCCTACGAGCAGTACTTC. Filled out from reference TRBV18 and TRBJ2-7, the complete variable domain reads NAGVMQNPRHLVRRRGQEARLRCSPMKGHSHVYWYRQLPEEGLKFMVYLQKENIIDESGMPKERFSAEFPKEGPSILRIQQVVRGDSAAYFCASSPPNGGGPYEQYFGPGTRLTVT.

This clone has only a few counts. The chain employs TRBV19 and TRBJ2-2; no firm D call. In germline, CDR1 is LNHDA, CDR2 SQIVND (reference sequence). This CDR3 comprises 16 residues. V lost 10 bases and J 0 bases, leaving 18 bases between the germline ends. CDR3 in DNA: TGTGCCACCCGCCCCGGAGTTAAAACGAACACCGGGGAGCTGTTTTTT. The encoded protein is CATRPGVKTNTGELFF.

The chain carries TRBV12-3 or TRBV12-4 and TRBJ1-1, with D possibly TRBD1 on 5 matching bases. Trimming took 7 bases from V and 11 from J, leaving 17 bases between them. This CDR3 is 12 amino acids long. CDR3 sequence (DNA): TGTGCCAGCAATTTTAGCCTTTCAGGGGCTTTCTTT. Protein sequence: CASNFSLSGAFF.

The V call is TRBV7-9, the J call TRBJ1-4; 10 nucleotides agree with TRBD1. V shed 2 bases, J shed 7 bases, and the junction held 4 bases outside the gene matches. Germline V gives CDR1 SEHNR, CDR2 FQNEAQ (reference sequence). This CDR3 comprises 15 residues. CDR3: CASSLRTGGGEKLFF. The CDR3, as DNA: TGTGCCAGCAGCTTACGGACAGGGGGAGGTGAAAAACTGTTTTTT.

CDR3 nucleotide sequence: TGTGCCAGCAGGATCGACAGGGGAGGCACTGAAGCTTTCTTT. Its protein is CASRIDRGGTEAFF. J is TRBJ1-1 and V is TRBV27; 8 bases are shared with TRBD1. Per germline, CDR1 MNHEY and CDR2 SMNVEV (reference sequence). The V and J ends lost 6 bases and 4 bases, in that order; junction bases with no gene match: 7. The CDR3 extends over 14 amino acids.